Listed below are T cell receptor beta chains from one sample, sequenced in a study of T-cell reconstitution after alpha-beta-depleted transplantation in children. MiXCR, applied by TCRdb to the PCR reads, yields one record per CDR3 protein. Of approximately 510,000 distinct CDR3 sequences in the sample, about 17% were seen once. This material consisted of PBMCs from the stem cell graft donor, taken from the stem cell graft. Every receptor here comes from a human donor who donated a stem cell graft to a child with acute lymphoblastic leukemia. CDR3s include the opening cysteine and the closing phenylalanine or tryptophan. The D gene is left open where the match is weak. Clone sizes are given selectively: once, few, many, or a class where the clone is expanded.

>many|.|TRBV6-5|TRBJ2-7
TGTGCCAGCAGTTACATCCCCTATAAGGGGGAGCAGTACTTC
CASSYIPYKGEQYF
>few|.|TRBV15|TRBJ2-3
TGTGCCACCAGCGGCCACTTATTCTCTAGCACAGATACGCAGTATTTT
CATSGHLFSSTDTQYF
>.|.|TRBV24-1|TRBJ2-1
TGTGCCACCAGTGATTTGGGAGGGAGCAATGAGCAGTTCTTC
CATSDLGGSNEQFF
>.|TRBD2|TRBV6-1|TRBJ2-1
TGTGCCAGCAGCGAAGACGGGCTTTTGGCGGCGGGGGCCTACAATGAGCAGTTCTTC
CASSEDGLLAAGAYNEQFF
>few|.|TRBV25-1|TRBJ2-7
TGTGCCAGCAGTTACGGGACGGGGCTCTACGAGCAGTACTTC
CASSYGTGLYEQYF
>.|TRBD1|TRBV24-1|TRBJ2-1
TGTGCCACCAGTGATTTGCAAGGGGGCGATGAGCAGTTCTTC
CATSDLQGGDEQFF
>.|.|TRBV10-3|TRBJ1-2
TGTGCCATCAGTGAACAGTCAACGGGGGATGGCGGCTACACCTTC
CAISEQSTGDGGYTF
>few|.|TRBV5-1|TRBJ1-1
TGCGCCAGCAGCTTGAACCCATTGAACACTGAAGCTTTCTTT
CASSLNPLNTEAFF
>.|.|TRBV12-3/TRBV12-4|TRBJ2-7
TGTGCCAGCACCATGGACACGCCCGAAGGGGAGCAGTACTTC
CASTMDTPEGEQYF
>.|TRBD1|TRBV3-1|TRBJ2-4
TGTGCCAGCAGCCTGGACAGGCGGACTTTCGAAAACATTCAGTACTTC
CASSLDRRTFENIQYF
>few|TRBD1|TRBV4-1|TRBJ2-1
TGCGCCAGCAGCCACTTCATCCGGGACAGGATATACAATGAGCAGTTCTTC
CASSHFIRDRIYNEQFF
>.|TRBD2|TRBV20-1|TRBJ2-7
TGCAGTGCTAGAGATAACACCGGGACTAGCGGCCACATGTCCTACGAGCAGTACTTC
CSARDNTGTSGHMSYEQYF
>.|TRBD2|TRBV2|TRBJ2-2
TGTGCCAGCAGTGAAGAGGGAGGACTAGCGGGAGCTTACACCGGGGAGCTGTTTTTT
CASSEEGGLAGAYTGELFF
>.|TRBD1|TRBV12-5|TRBJ1-3
TGTGCTAGTGGCACGGGACAGGGGGCCGGAAACACCATATATTTT
CASGTGQGAGNTIYF
>.|.|TRBV10-2|TRBJ1-4
TGCGCCAGTCAGACAGCAACTAATGAAAAACTGTTTTTT
CASQTATNEKLFF
>few|TRBD1|TRBV9|TRBJ2-5
TGTGCCAGCAGCTTGGGACAGGGTGGCGGGGAGACCCAGTACTTC
CASSLGQGGGETQYF
>.|.|TRBV27|TRBJ1-1
TGTGCCAGCAGTTCCGCGGCAGGGGAGGCTTTCTTT
CASSSAAGEAFF
>.|.|TRBV9|TRBJ2-1
TGTGCCAGCAGCGTAGAATTAGCGTCGAGAAACAATGAGCAGTTCTTC
CASSVELASRNNEQFF
>few|TRBD1|TRBV20-1|TRBJ2-5
TGCAGTGCTAGGAGACAGGGGGCGTCGGAGACCCAGTACTTC
CSARRQGASETQYF
>.|TRBD1|TRBV5-1|TRBJ1-1
TGCGCCAGCAGCTACGGGACAGGGGCGGTCACTGAAGCTTTCTTT
CASSYGTGAVTEAFF
>.|TRBD2|TRBV3-1|TRBJ2-4
TGTGCCAGCAGTATTACTAGCGGTGAAAACAGTCAGTACTTC
CASSITSGENSQYF
>few|.|TRBV19|TRBJ2-2
TGTGCCAGCAGTTCCCCGGGGAGAGACACCGGGGAGCTGTTTTTT
CASSSPGRDTGELFF
>.|TRBD2|TRBV2|TRBJ2-2
TGTGCCAGCCGCACCGGACTAGCGGGAACCGGGGAGCTGTTTTTT
CASRTGLAGTGELFF
>few|.|TRBV6-5|TRBJ2-1
TGTGCCAGCAGTTCTAGCGAGAACCCTTCCTACAATGAGCAGTTCTTC
CASSSSENPSYNEQFF
>.|.|TRBV5-6|TRBJ1-1
TGTGCCAGCAGCTTGGGACAGGCGGTCACTGAAGCTTTCTTT
CASSLGQAVTEAFF
>few|.|TRBV18|TRBJ1-1
TGTGCCAGCTCACCATTGAGGAACAGGGTAACGACTGAAGCTTTCTTT
CASSPLRNRVTTEAFF
>.|TRBD2|TRBV2|TRBJ2-1
TGTGCCACCCTACTAGCGGGTCTCTACAATGAGCAGTTCTTC
CATLLAGLYNEQFF
>.|.|TRBV20-1|TRBJ2-7
TGCAGTGCTAGGGCTAGCGCCGACTACGAGCAGTACTTC
CSARASADYEQYF
>.|.|TRBV12-3/TRBV12-4|TRBJ2-7
TGTGCCAGCAGTTACTGGGTACAGTCCTACGAGCAGTACTTC
CASSYWVQSYEQYF
>.|.|TRBV7-9|TRBJ1-1
TGTGCCAGCGGGATTCCGAACACTGAAGCTTTCTTT
CASGIPNTEAFF
>.|TRBD1|TRBV4-2|TRBJ1-1
TGTGCCAGCAGAAACGAAGCCAGGACAGGGGGCTCTGAAGCTTTCTTT
CASRNEARTGGSEAFF
>.|TRBD2|TRBV9|TRBJ2-5
TGTGCCAGCAGCGGAGTAGGGAGGGCTAGCGGAGAGACCCAGTACTTC
CASSGVGRASGETQYF
>few|TRBD1|TRBV20-1|TRBJ1-5
TGCAGTGCTAGAGATGCGGAGGGGGCTCACAATCAGCCCCAGCATTTT
CSARDAEGAHNQPQHF
>many|.|TRBV12-3/TRBV12-4|TRBJ2-3
TGTGCCAGCAGTTCCACTAGCTTAGCTCGCACAGATACGCAGTATTTT
CASSSTSLARTDTQYF
>.|.|TRBV29-1|TRBJ2-1
TGCAGCGTTGAGGCGGCCGCGGGACGCACCTACAATGAGCAGTTCTTC
CSVEAAAGRTYNEQFF
>few|.|TRBV5-1|TRBJ1-1
TGCGCCAGCAGCTTGAGGGACTCGGCGAATACTGAAGCTTTCTTT
CASSLRDSANTEAFF
>few|TRBD1|TRBV3-1|TRBJ1-5
TGTGCCAGCAGCCAAGATAACAGGGGCGGCAGCAATCAGCCCCAGCATTTT
CASSQDNRGGSNQPQHF
>few|TRBD1|TRBV3-1|TRBJ2-3
TGTGCCAGCACCACAGGGGAGCGCACAGATACGCAGTATTTT
CASTTGERTDTQYF
>few|.|TRBV7-2|TRBJ1-1
TGTGCCAGCAGCCCCGGGCCCGCTGAAGCTTTCTTT
CASSPGPAEAFF
>.|.|TRBV27|TRBJ2-7
TGTGCCAGCAGTTTAGGGGGAATCGGGAACGAGCAGTACTTC
CASSLGGIGNEQYF
>many|.|TRBV5-1|TRBJ2-1
TGCGCCAGCAGCCTGGGGTTCGAGCCCCGCACTATCTTC
CASSLGFEPRTIF
>few|.|TRBV5-4|TRBJ2-1
TGTGCCAGCAGCCAGGGCTTTTACGAGAATGAGCAGTTCTTC
CASSQGFYENEQFF